The next 21 T cell receptor beta chains were all read from a single sample in a study of shared clonotypes between healthy human individuals. Sequenced by immunoSEQ multiplex PCR; TCRdb stores in-frame clones only, minus some. The sample consists of about 2.3 million clones, less than 95% of them appearing once. Sequencing was done on a sample of naive CD4+ T cells from PBMCs. The subset here: CD45RA+ positively selected. These receptors all stem from a man younger than 35 in good health. Some clones in this sample may be carry-over from other donors' samples.

This chain links TRBV7-3 with TRBJ2-7; 8 positions match TRBD1. Germline V lookup: CDR1 SGHTA, CDR2 FQGTGA. This CDR3 comprises 15 residues. With 4 bases clipped from V and 3 bases from J, the junction kept 8 bases outside the gene matches. CDR3 sequence reads: CASSSDTGGLYEQYF. CDR3 nucleotide sequence: TGTGCCAGCAGCTCAGACACAGGGGGACTCTACGAGCAGTACTTC.

The chain is built from TRBV15 and TRBJ1-5; D perhaps matches TRBD1 (5 bases). This CDR3 is 16 amino acids long. Germline V lookup: CDR1 LNHNV, CDR2 YYDKDF (reference sequence). V lost 0 bases and J 1 base, leaving 10 bases between the germline ends. Written as DNA, the CDR3 is TGTGCCACCAGCAGAGATCGCTGGGACAGCAATCAGCCCCAGCATTTT. It specifies CATSRDRWDSNQPQHF.

For this clone: Additional DNA sequences in this sample encode the identical CDR3. The rearrangement joins TRBV5-1 to TRBJ1-4, with TRBD1 matching over 7 bases. CDR3 length: 14 residues. The ends lost 0 bases at V and 8 bases at J; junction bases unmatched: 4. The V gene's germline CDR1 is SGHRS and CDR2 YFSETQ. As DNA, the CDR3 is TGCGCCAGCAGCTTGGAGGCAGGGGGAGAAAAACTGTTTTTT. It yields the protein CASSLEAGGEKLFF.

V and J are TRBV6-1 and TRBJ1-5; 10 bases match TRBD1. V lost 6 bases to trimming and J lost 6 bases; unmatched junction nucleotides: 5. The CDR3 extends over 14 amino acids. The germline CDR1 and CDR2 sequences are MNHNS and SASEGT. The CDR3 loop is CASRADRGAQPQHF. The CDR3, as DNA: TGTGCCAGCAGGGCGGACAGGGGGGCTCAGCCCCAGCATTTT.

The gene calls are TRBV7-9 and TRBJ1-4, with 8 bases that match TRBD1. Trimming at V came to 5 bases and at J to 0 bases, leaving 14 bases not matched to a gene. The CDR3 consists of 19 residues. The V gene's germline CDR1 is SEHNR and CDR2 FQNEAQ (reference sequence). The CDR3 loop is CASSTGTGNWESTNEKLFF. Written as DNA, the CDR3 is TGTGCCAGCAGCACCGGGACAGGAAATTGGGAATCAACTAATGAAAAACTGTTTTTT.

This chain joins TRBV18 and TRBJ2-2, with TRBD1 matching 11 bases. Germline CDR1 and CDR2: KGHSH and LQKENI. This CDR3 has 18 residues. The ends lost 2 bases at V and 1 base at J; junction bases unmatched: 6. The CDR3 nucleotides are TGTGCCAGCTCACCATTTTCGGGACAGGGGGTGAACACCGGGGAGCTGTTTTTT. Amino acid sequence: CASSPFSGQGVNTGELFF.

As for this clone: This same CDR3 is encoded by further DNA sequences in the sample. The chain joins TRBV6-5 to TRBJ1-5; 9 bases line up with TRBD1. The CDR3 loop spans 14 amino acids. V shed 3 bases and J 4 bases; nucleotides not matched to a gene: 1. CDR1 is MNHEY, CDR2 SVGAGI, per germline. This chain's CDR3 is CASSYGQGNQPQHF. CDR3 bases: TGTGCCAGCAGTTATGGACAGGGGAATCAGCCCCAGCATTTT.

As regards this clone: This CDR3 is also generated by other DNA sequences in the sample. The CDR3 loop reads CASSYQETQYF. CDR3 bases: TGTGCCAGCAGTTACCAAGAGACCCAGTACTTC. This sequence joins TRBV6-5 and TRBJ2-5; D gene uncertain. V was cut by 2 bases and J by 2 bases, with 0 bases left in between. Germline assignment: CDR1 MNHEY and CDR2 SVGAGI. The CDR3 runs 11 residues.

This clone was detected once. The CDR3 sequence is CASSLKTGTNTGELFF. CDR3 DNA: TGCGCCAGCAGCTTGAAGACAGGAACGAACACCGGGGAGCTGTTTTTT. V and J are TRBV5-1 and TRBJ2-2; possible D gene TRBD1, 6 bases. This CDR3 spans 16 amino acids. Germline V lookup: CDR1 SGHRS, CDR2 YFSETQ. Trimming shortened V by 1 base and J by 0 bases, and 10 bases separated the two germline ends.

The genes are TRBV7-3 and TRBJ2-2; D gene unclear. V shed 5 bases and J shed 0 bases, with 13 bases lying between them. There are 16 residues in the CDR3. Germline CDR1 is SGHTA and CDR2 is FQGTGA. CDR3 coding DNA: TGTGCCAGCAGCCCCATAGCTGGCGCGAACACCGGGGAGCTGTTTTTT. Protein product: CASSPIAGANTGELFF.

The chain employs TRBV7-9 and TRBJ1-2, with D maybe TRBD1 (6 bases). CDR3 size: 12 residues. Germline V gene sequence: CDR1 SEHNR, CDR2 FQNEAQ (reference sequence). Deletions cut 3 bases from V and 8 bases from J, with 10 bases between. The DNA for the CDR3 is TGTGCCAGCAGCTTCGGGGGGGCAGGCTACACCTTC. This gives the protein CASSFGGAGYTF.

This chain links TRBV7-9 with TRBJ2-7; weak D call: TRBD2 (5 bases). This CDR3 is built from 15 residues. CDR1 is SEHNR, CDR2 FQNEAQ, per germline (reference sequence). The V end lost 5 bases, the J end lost 2 bases, and 16 bases lay between the germline ends. This CDR3 reads CASSPGGVVPYEQYF. CDR3 DNA sequence: TGTGCCAGCAGCCCCGGAGGAGTGGTGCCCTACGAGCAGTACTTC.

This clone was seen just once. The chain is built from TRBV28 and TRBJ1-2; TRBD1 aligns across 8 bases. Germline assignment: CDR1 MDHEN and CDR2 SYDVKM. CDR3 size: 14 residues. V gave up 4 bases and J gave up 7 bases; unmatched junction bases: 8. DNA of the CDR3: TGTGCCAGCAGTTCCGGACAGGGTAGCGGTGGCTACACCTTC. Its protein is CASSSGQGSGGYTF.

CDR3 sequence (DNA): TGTGCCAGCAAGTCTCTGATCTACGAGCAGTACTTC. Its translation: CASKSLIYEQYF. The chain uses TRBV6-8 and TRBJ2-7; D is undetermined. V was cut by 7 bases and J by 3 bases, with 10 bases left in between. CDR1 MNHGY and CDR2 SAAAGT come from the germline V gene. The CDR3 is made up of 12 amino acids.

J is TRBJ2-7 and V is TRBV2; D not certain. Germline V gives CDR1 SNHLY, CDR2 FYNNEI. This CDR3 comprises 11 residues. With 6 bases removed from V and 7 bases from J, the gap between germline ends came to 10 bases. The CDR3 sequence is CASRDHWEQYF. DNA of the CDR3: TGTGCCAGCAGGGACCATTGGGAGCAGTACTTC.

This chain connects TRBV7-2 to TRBJ2-2; tentatively, D is TRBD2 (5 bases). CDR3 length equals 14 residues. CDR1 is SGHTA, CDR2 FQGNSA, per germline. Trimming took 6 bases from V and 3 from J, leaving 11 bases between them. CDR3 nucleotide sequence: TGTGCCAGCAGTCAGGACGGGGACACCGGGGAGCTGTTTTTT. It yields the protein CASSQDGDTGELFF.

The CDR3 sequence is CASSLTRVGETQYF. The CDR3 region has the DNA TGTGCCAGCAGCTTAACTAGGGTAGGGGAGACCCAGTACTTC. The rearrangement uses TRBV7-3 and TRBJ2-5; no reliable D call. Germline CDR1 SGHTA, CDR2 FQGTGA. Trimming pared 0 bases from V and 5 bases from J, leaving 10 bases between. The CDR3 covers 14 residues. The whole variable domain, filled in from reference TRBV7-3 and TRBJ2-5, reads GAGVSQTPSNKVTEKGKYVELRCDPISGHTALYWYRQSLGQGPEFLIYFQGTGAADDSGLPNDRFFAVRPEGSVSTLKIQRTERGDSAVYLCASSLTRVGETQYFGPGTRLLVL.

V is TRBV6-1 and J is TRBJ2-2; 8 bases match TRBD1. Looked up from germline, CDR1 is MNHNS and CDR2 is SASEGT. The V gene end was trimmed by 0 bases and the J gene end by 4 bases; junction bases not matched to a gene: 7. The CDR3 consists of 17 residues. The CDR3 protein is CASSEAPTGVGTGELFF. The CDR3 DNA follows: TGTGCCAGCAGTGAAGCCCCGACAGGGGTTGGCACCGGGGAGCTGTTTTTT.

The gene calls are TRBV28 and TRBJ2-7; D tentatively reads TRBD1 or TRBD2 (5 bases each). V lost 7 bases to trimming and J lost 4 bases, with 14 bases between them. The length of the CDR3 is 13 residues. Germline loops: CDR1 MDHEN, CDR2 SYDVKM. CDR3 in amino acids: CASTPGRLYEQYF. The CDR3 bases are TGTGCCAGCACCCCGGGACGGCTTTACGAGCAGTACTTC.

Worth noting for this clone: This sample includes further DNA sequences coding for the same CDR3. The chain is built from TRBV30 and TRBJ2-5, with D possibly matching TRBD1 (5 bases). Germline CDR1 reads GTSNPN; CDR2 reads SVGIG (reference sequence). This CDR3 is built from 13 residues. V gave up 0 bases and J gave up 5 bases, with 10 bases separating them. This CDR3 reads CAWSVGRVETQYF. CDR3 coding DNA: TGTGCCTGGAGTGTGGGCAGGGTCGAGACCCAGTACTTC.

The V and J genes are TRBV18 and TRBJ2-7; tentatively, D is TRBD1 (5 bases). Trimming pared 5 bases from V and 1 base from J, leaving 12 bases between. Germline-derived CDR1 and CDR2 are KGHSH and LQKENI. The CDR3 has 14 residues. The CDR3 region has the DNA TGTGCCAGCTCAACGACACAGGATTCCTACGAGCAGTACTTC. Translating it yields CASSTTQDSYEQYF.